These 32 T cell receptor beta chains were all obtained from the same sample, sequenced in a study of T-cell memory formation after mild COVID-19. TCRdb called the 5' RACE reads again in MiXCR, with one record for every CDR3 protein. Found here are roughly 600,000 distinct CDR3 sequences, about 20% of them singletons; the top ten hold around 13%. The sample was PBMCs or a T cell subset sorted from them (not recorded which). These TCRs come from an adult woman who had mild COVID-19 (a few samples of this study predate the infection). Cell type and time point are not known.

The V and J genes are TRBV12-3 or TRBV12-4 and TRBJ1-2; TRBD1 agrees at 7 bases. V dropped 5 bases and J dropped 5; count of bases not matched to a gene: 5. The CDR3 is made up of 13 amino acids. In DNA, the CDR3 is TGTGCCAGCAGTCAGGGGGAACGGTATGGCTACACCTTC. It translates to CASSQGERYGYTF.

The V gene is TRBV18, the J gene TRBJ2-7; TRBD1 or TRBD2 may be the D gene (6 bases each). The CDR3 is 16 amino acids. V was clipped by 3 bases and J by 0 bases, with 15 bases between them. Germline V gene data show CDR1 as KGHSH and CDR2 as LQKENI. DNA for the CDR3: TGTGCCAGCTCACCCGCTTTAGGGGGGAACTCCTACGAGCAGTACTTC. Its protein is CASSPALGGNSYEQYF.

This clonotype has a handful of counts. The chain couples TRBV4-1 to TRBJ1-1, with TRBD1 matching over 7 bases. Trimming cost V 3 bases and J 3 bases; bases outside gene matches: 10. Germline values: CDR1 MGHRA, CDR2 YSYEKL. The CDR3 extends over 16 amino acids. CDR3 loop: CASSHLPRQGDTEAFF. DNA for the CDR3: TGCGCCAGCAGCCACCTCCCGAGGCAGGGGGACACTGAAGCTTTCTTT.

This clonotype was seen a few times. The chain has TRBV10-3 and TRBJ2-7; 12 positions agree with TRBD2. V lost 2 bases and J lost 6; bases outside the gene matches: 8. The germline V gene encodes CDR1 ENHRY and CDR2 SYGVKD. There are 16 residues in the CDR3. CDR3 nucleotide sequence: TGTGCCATCAGTGAGGGGACTAGCGGGCAAGAAAGCGAGCAGTACTTC. Its protein product is CAISEGTSGQESEQYF.

This clonotype was recorded a few times. This chain uses TRBV12-3 or TRBV12-4 with TRBJ2-7; 14 nucleotides align to TRBD2. With V trimmed by 4 bases and J by 5 bases, 7 bases remained unmatched. The CDR3 loop spans 16 amino acids. The CDR3 protein is CASSSGTSGSIDEQYF. In DNA, the CDR3 is TGTGCCAGCAGTTCCGGGACTAGCGGGAGTATCGACGAGCAGTACTTC.

The sample holds a few counts of this clonotype. J is TRBJ2-1 and V is TRBV3-1; D uncertain. The V and J ends lost 0 bases and 8 bases respectively, with 5 bases between them. Per germline, CDR1 LGHDT and CDR2 YNNKEL (reference sequence). This CDR3 region has 12 residues. This CDR3 reads CASSQDGYEQFF. The DNA for the CDR3 is TGTGCCAGCAGCCAAGATGGCTATGAGCAGTTCTTC.

This clonotype was found once. The rearrangement joins TRBV6-1 to TRBJ2-3, with TRBD2 identical over 8 bases. V was pared by 4 bases and J by 3 bases, with 9 bases of the junction left unmatched. Germline CDR1 MNHNS, CDR2 SASEGT. The CDR3 has 16 amino acids. The CDR3 nucleotides read TGTGCCAGCAGTGTTCCCGCGGGGGGCGGAACAGATACGCAGTATTTT. It yields the protein CASSVPAGGGTDTQYF.

V gene TRBV7-2 combines with J gene TRBJ2-1; 8 nucleotides align to TRBD1. The CDR3 covers 15 residues. Germline loops: CDR1 SGHTA, CDR2 FQGNSA. With 1 base clipped from V and 10 bases from J, the junction kept 9 bases outside the gene matches. The CDR3 coding sequence is TGTGCCAGCAGCTTAGAATCCGGACAGGGAAAAGAGCAGTTCTTC. The encoded protein is CASSLESGQGKEQFF.

The rearrangement links TRBV7-9 to TRBJ2-2; tentatively, D is TRBD2 (5 bases). Between the trimmed V and J ends, which lost 10 bases and 0 bases, there was a span of 15 bases. CDR1 SEHNR and CDR2 FQNEAQ come from the germline V gene (reference sequence). The CDR3 loop spans 15 amino acids. Written as DNA, the CDR3 is TGTGCCACCGAAGAGGAGGCTTCGAACACCGGGGAGCTGTTTTTT. Its translation is CATEEEASNTGELFF.

This clonotype turned up a few times. The chain couples TRBV30 to TRBJ1-2; D is unclear. The CDR3 runs to 13 residues. CDR1 is GTSNPN, CDR2 SVGIG, per germline (reference sequence). V was cut by 0 bases and J by 4 bases, with 9 bases left in between. The chain's CDR3 is CAWSVGASYGYTF. The CDR3 nucleotides are TGTGCCTGGAGTGTAGGAGCGAGCTATGGCTACACCTTC.

This clonotype was seen more than once but under ten times. The J gene is TRBJ1-3, the V gene TRBV12-3 or TRBV12-4; D possibly corresponds to TRBD1 (6 bases). V lost 5 bases to trimming and J lost 1 base, with 12 bases between them. There are 15 residues in the CDR3. This CDR3 reads CASSPLRGSGNTIYF. In nucleotides, the CDR3 is TGTGCCAGCAGTCCCCTCAGGGGATCTGGAAACACCATATATTTT.

This clonotype was seen a few times. The V gene is TRBV6-1, the J gene TRBJ1-1; D not resolved. Germline V gene lookup returns CDR1 MNHNS and CDR2 SASEGT. This CDR3 is built from 13 residues. Trimming took off 3 bases at V and 0 bases at J, with 5 bases between the two ends. The CDR3, as DNA: TGTGCCAGCAGTGAGACTATGAACACTGAAGCTTTCTTT. It is translated as CASSETMNTEAFF.

This clonotype was observed a handful of times. The CDR3 DNA reads TGCAGCGTTGAGAAGGAGGAAAGTGAAAAACTGTTTTTT. Amino acids: CSVEKEESEKLFF. The chain carries TRBV29-1 and TRBJ1-4; D not certain. This CDR3 spans 13 amino acids. With 3 bases removed from V and 7 bases from J, the gap between germline ends came to 12 bases. Germline V gives CDR1 SQVTM, CDR2 ANQGSEA.

This clonotype was seen ten or more times. The chain recombines TRBV27 with TRBJ1-5, with TRBD1 identical over 7 bases. Germline V gene lookup returns CDR1 MNHEY and CDR2 SMNVEV (reference sequence). The CDR3 spans 16 residues. The V and J ends lost 6 bases and 4 bases, in that order; junction bases with no gene match: 12. The CDR3 sequence: CASRPAYRGKNQPQHF. The CDR3 nucleotides read TGTGCCAGCAGGCCCGCATACAGGGGAAAGAATCAGCCCCAGCATTTT.

V and J are TRBV18 and TRBJ2-2; 8 nucleotides match TRBD2. The germline gives CDR1 KGHSH, CDR2 LQKENI. The CDR3 has 16 residues. With 3 bases clipped from V and 2 bases from J, the junction kept 5 bases outside the gene matches. The CDR3 is CASSPSTSVNTGELFF. The DNA of the CDR3 is TGTGCCAGCTCACCGTCGACTAGCGTAAACACCGGGGAGCTGTTTTTT.

V gene TRBV9 combines with J gene TRBJ2-3, with TRBD2 identical over 7 bases. This CDR3 spans 16 amino acids. CDR1 is SGDLS, CDR2 YYNGEE, per germline. The V gene end was trimmed by 3 bases and the J gene end by 1 base; junction bases not matched to a gene: 8. CDR3 DNA: TGTGCCAGCAGCGGGGGCGGAGGACTAGGCACAGATACGCAGTATTTT. It yields the protein CASSGGGGLGTDTQYF.

This clonotype was picked up a small number of times. The chain carries TRBV5-6 and TRBJ2-7, with a possible D match to TRBD2 (5 bases). V lost 2 bases, J lost 3 bases, and 18 bases lay in between. The germline CDR1 and CDR2 sequences are SGHDT and YYEEEE. The CDR3 spans 16 residues. The CDR3 DNA reads as TGTGCCAGCAGCTTCGACCGGGGAAGCCTAATCTACGAGCAGTACTTC. It is translated as CASSFDRGSLIYEQYF.

V is TRBV6-5 and J is TRBJ2-7; D is ambiguous. Trimming pared 0 bases from V and 0 bases from J, leaving 6 bases between. Germline V gene lookup returns CDR1 MNHEY and CDR2 SVGAGI. The length of the CDR3 is 14 residues. As DNA, the CDR3 is TGTGCCAGCAGTTACTCGCAGGCCTCCTACGAGCAGTACTTC. This gives the protein CASSYSQASYEQYF.

The chain employs TRBV6-2 or TRBV6-3 and TRBJ2-7, with D tentatively TRBD1 or TRBD2 (5 bases each). CDR3 length equals 14 residues. Germline loops: CDR1 MNHEY, CDR2 SVGEGT. V dropped 0 bases and J dropped 1 base, with 7 bases sitting between them. CDR3 nucleotides: TGTGCCAGCAGTTACTCGAGGGGTTCCTACGAGCAGTACTTC. As protein: CASSYSRGSYEQYF.

This clonotype appeared a single time. The chain uses TRBV7-9 and TRBJ2-2; D possibly corresponds to TRBD1 (6 bases). This CDR3 has 15 amino acids. Trimming left V 2 bases short and J 6 bases short, with 13 bases between. Germline lookup yields CDR1 SEHNR and CDR2 FQNEAQ (reference sequence). DNA of the CDR3: TGTGCCAGCAGCTTAAGGCAGGGGCAAGCCGGGGAGCTGTTTTTT. Translation: CASSLRQGQAGELFF.

This clonotype has ten or more counts. This chain uses TRBV20-1 with TRBJ2-1, with TRBD2 identical over 13 bases. There are 16 residues in the CDR3. Germline CDR1 DFQATT, CDR2 SNEGSKA (reference sequence). V gave up 5 bases and J gave up 5 bases; unmatched junction bases: 9. The CDR3 sequence is CSAPRSGLAGNNEQFF. CDR3 nucleotides: TGCAGTGCTCCCCGCTCGGGACTAGCGGGAAACAATGAGCAGTTCTTC.

In DNA, the CDR3 is TGTGCCAGTAAGAGCGGGGGCTCCTCTGGGAGGGAGCTGTTTTTT. Translation gives CASKSGGSSGRELFF. The rearrangement links TRBV19 to TRBJ2-2; 8 nucleotides align to TRBD2. Germline V gives CDR1 LNHDA, CDR2 SQIVND (reference sequence). The CDR3 length is 15 residues. V trimming: 7 bases; J trimming: 9 bases; junction bases outside the gene matches: 13.

The chain uses TRBV30 and TRBJ1-4; 7 bases are a match to TRBD1. Germline V gene data show CDR1 as GTSNPN and CDR2 as SVGIG (reference sequence). Losses at the gene ends were 1 base for V and 5 bases for J; bases not matched to a gene: 10. CDR3 length: 16 residues. Written as DNA, the CDR3 is TGTGCCTGGAGTGGAGGGGGCCTAGGACTCAATGAAAAACTGTTTTTT. Translated, it gives CAWSGGGLGLNEKLFF.

This chain joins TRBV7-3 and TRBJ1-1, with 10 bases lining up with TRBD1. The V gene's germline CDR1 is SGHTA and CDR2 FQGTGA. The CDR3 extends over 14 amino acids. Trimming removed 5 bases from V and 4 bases from J; junction bases left unmatched: 4. CDR3 nucleotide sequence: TGTGCCAGCAGCGCAAGACAGGGGGCCACTGAAGCTTTCTTT. Its protein is CASSARQGATEAFF.

This clonotype was picked up a small number of times. J is TRBJ2-7 and V is TRBV12-3 or TRBV12-4, with D unclear. This CDR3 comprises 14 residues. Between the trimmed V and J ends, which lost 0 bases and 5 bases, there was a span of 11 bases. CDR3 sequence (DNA): TGTGCCAGCAGTTTAGCTGGGCCTCCCGACGAGCAGTACTTC. The encoded protein is CASSLAGPPDEQYF.

This clonotype was seen repeatedly, ten times or more. This chain uses TRBV25-1 with TRBJ2-7; TRBD2 is a possible D gene (6 bases). The CDR3 sequence is 18 residues long. Between the trimmed V and J ends, which lost 2 bases and 3 bases, there was a span of 23 bases. Looked up from germline, CDR1 is MGHDK and CDR2 is SYGVNS. CDR3 in amino acids: CASSEPSTGSGYIYEQYF. The CDR3 DNA reads as TGTGCCAGCAGTGAACCCTCAACGGGTAGCGGTTACATCTACGAGCAGTACTTC.

This clonotype was found many times. CDR3 nucleotides: TGCAGCGTCAGTGATGACAGCTACACCTTC. As protein: CSVSDDSYTF. The rearrangement links TRBV29-1 to TRBJ1-2; the D is unclear. Trimming took off 6 bases at V and 9 bases at J, with 11 bases between the two ends. The CDR3 consists of 10 residues. Germline assignment: CDR1 SQVTM and CDR2 ANQGSEA.

This clonotype was observed a few times. This rearrangement joins TRBV5-1 to TRBJ1-2; weak D call: TRBD1 (6 bases). V was trimmed by 4 bases and J by 6 bases, leaving 16 bases between them. Germline V gene data show CDR1 as SGHRS and CDR2 as YFSETQ. The CDR3 sequence is 14 residues long. CDR3 sequence: CASSGTARGDGYTF. The DNA for the CDR3 is TGCGCCAGCAGCGGCACAGCCAGGGGCGATGGCTACACCTTC. Drawing the rest from reference TRBV5-1 and TRBJ1-2, the complete variable domain is KAGVTQTPRYLIKTRGQQVTLSCSPISGHRSVSWYQQTPGQGLQFLFEYFSETQRNKGNFPGRFSGRQFSNSRSEMNVSTLELGDSALYLCASSGTARGDGYTFGSGTRLTVV.

This clonotype has more than one count but fewer than ten. The chain couples TRBV3-1 to TRBJ1-2; 7 positions agree with TRBD1. Per the germline V gene, CDR1 is LGHDT and CDR2 is YNNKEL (reference sequence). V trimming: 7 bases; J trimming: 8 bases; junction bases outside the gene matches: 7. The CDR3 runs 12 residues. The CDR3 DNA follows: TGTGCCAGCACCGTCACAGGGGAGGGCTACACCTTC. Its translation is CASTVTGEGYTF.

This clonotype has more than one count but fewer than ten. The gene calls are TRBV18 and TRBJ2-1, with D possibly being TRBD1 or TRBD2 (5 bases each). V gave up 2 bases and J gave up 8 bases, with 13 bases separating them. Germline V gene data show CDR1 as KGHSH and CDR2 as LQKENI. CDR3 length equals 14 residues. CDR3 residues: CASSPEGLSYEQFF. For the CDR3, the DNA is TGTGCCAGCTCACCAGAGGGGCTCTCCTATGAGCAGTTCTTC.

The DNA of the CDR3 is TGTGCCAGCAGCCCCCACGGAGACGAGCAGTACTTC. The encoded protein is CASSPHGDEQYF. The chain carries TRBV7-9 and TRBJ2-7; D unresolved. Germline-derived CDR1 and CDR2 are SEHNR and FQNEAQ (reference sequence). V was cut by 5 bases and J by 5 bases, with 10 bases left in between. The length of the CDR3 is 12 residues.

The chain links TRBV20-1 to TRBJ1-3, with D unresolved. The CDR3 covers 16 residues. The V end was cut by 1 base, the J end by 3 bases, with 16 bases between. Germline V CDR1 and CDR2: DFQATT, SNEGSKA (reference sequence). Here the CDR3 DNA reads TGCAGTGCTAGAGTTGCCACAGAATCGGATGGAAACACCATATATTTT. Translated: CSARVATESDGNTIYF.